These T cell receptor beta chains were read from a single sample in a study of cytotoxic CD8 clonotypes in ibrutinib-treated CLL. Measured with immunoSEQ multiplex PCR; TCRdb has only the in-frame clones, and not every one. The sample carries 60,000 to 75,000 clones, approximately 90% recorded once. The input for sequencing was PBMCs, taken after 12 months of ibrutinib treatment. Every receptor here comes from a human donor with chronic lymphocytic leukemia. CDR3s leave out the opening cysteine and the closing phenylalanine or tryptophan.

V gene	J gene	CDR3 protein
TRBV4-1	TRBJ2-7	ASSQAGGAYEQY
TRBV7-7	TRBJ1-2	ASRTTENNYGYT
TRBV4-1	TRBJ1-5	ASSLLTGTDQPQH
TRBV5-1	TRBJ2-1	ASSHGTSPTLEQF
TRBV7-9	TRBJ1-2	ASSLKGDGYGYT
TRBV11-3	TRBJ2-7	ASSLEGGDPYEQY
TRBV19	TRBJ2-2	ASSPGSSPRSGELF
TRBV5-3	TRBJ1-2	ARRGVGSGPITFNYGYT
TRBV6-4	TRBJ2-1	ASSPTGEYNEQF
TRBV19	TRBJ2-2	ASISQSNTGELF
TRBV18	TRBJ2-7	ASSPRGLAGGNSVHEQY
TRBV29-1	TRBJ2-2	SVDPGSGAGELF
TRBV10-3	TRBJ2-1	AISLDRNNEQF
TRBV6-5	TRBJ2-2	ASSSPSKGPGELF
TRBV7-7	TRBJ2-1	ASSLGLAGLNEQF
TRBV6-1	TRBJ2-1	ASSELSRGAYNEQF
TRBV29-1	TRBJ1-2	REASRDRGPGVYGYT
TRBV5-1	TRBJ2-7	ASSLRRGSYEQY
TRBV27	TRBJ2-2	ASSPTRRGRELF
TRBV9	TRBJ2-7	ASSVDPGRGGEQY
TRBV5-6	TRBJ2-1	ASSFLRGRAHNEQF
TRBV7-3	TRBJ2-7	ASSPQGLAGPHEQY